The entry that follows covers one TCR beta chain sequence. In the study's own analysis: Cell counts per sample came from amplifying reference gene primers. Using immunoSEQ multiplex PCR, the repertoire was profiled, and TCRdb retains in-frame clones only, with some absent. That table supplies the V and J calls and clone size; D and trimming were determined from the DNA. The sample carries about 78,000 clones, more than 75% recorded once. The sample originates from a study of blood T cell repertoires in COVID-19. Whole-study context: Some COVID-19 samples were acute and others convalescent; all came from the United States, Italy and Spain.

CDR1 and CDR2 (germline): LGHDT, YNNKEL (reference sequence). The CDR3 has 14 residues. V was clipped by 5 bases and J by 8 bases; unmatched bases: 7. J is TRBJ1-5 and V is TRBV3-1 (or the pseudogene TRBV3-2), with 9 bases matching TRBD1. The TCR comes from a man aged 50-60 years with active or convalescent COVID-19. Sequencing used peripheral blood. CDR3 region: CASSITGGREPQHF. DNA for the CDR3: TGTGCCAGCAGCATCACAGGGGGCAGGGAGCCCCAGCATTTT.